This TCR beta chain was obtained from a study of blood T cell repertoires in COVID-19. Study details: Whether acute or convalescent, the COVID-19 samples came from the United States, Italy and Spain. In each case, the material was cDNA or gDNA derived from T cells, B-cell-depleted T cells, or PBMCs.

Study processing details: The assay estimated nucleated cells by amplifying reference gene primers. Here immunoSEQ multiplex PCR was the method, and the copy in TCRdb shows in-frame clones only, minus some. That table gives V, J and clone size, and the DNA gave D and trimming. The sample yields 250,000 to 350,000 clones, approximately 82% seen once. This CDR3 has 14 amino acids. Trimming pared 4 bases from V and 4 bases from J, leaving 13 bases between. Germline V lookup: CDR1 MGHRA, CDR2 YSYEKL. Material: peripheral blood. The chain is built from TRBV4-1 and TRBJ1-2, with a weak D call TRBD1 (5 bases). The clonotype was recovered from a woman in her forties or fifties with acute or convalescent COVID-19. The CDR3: CASSPQGQTYGYTF. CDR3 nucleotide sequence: TGCGCCAGCAGCCCCCAGGGCCAGACCTATGGCTACACCTTC.